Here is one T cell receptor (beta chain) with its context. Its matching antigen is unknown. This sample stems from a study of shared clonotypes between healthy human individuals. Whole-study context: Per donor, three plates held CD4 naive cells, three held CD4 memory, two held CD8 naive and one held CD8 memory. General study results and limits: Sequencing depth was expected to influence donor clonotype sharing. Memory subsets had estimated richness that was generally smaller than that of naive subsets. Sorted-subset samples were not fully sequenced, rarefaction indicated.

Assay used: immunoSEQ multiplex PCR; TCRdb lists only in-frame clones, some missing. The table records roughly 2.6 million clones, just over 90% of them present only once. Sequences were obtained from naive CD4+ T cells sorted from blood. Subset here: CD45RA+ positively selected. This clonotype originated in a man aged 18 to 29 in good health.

The DNA of the CDR3 is TGTGCCAGCAGAACAGGGTTGGCTGGGGCCAACGTCCTGACTTTC. Protein product: CASRTGLAGANVLTF. This chain connects TRBV27 to TRBJ2-6, with a possible D match to TRBD1 (6 bases). CDR3 length: 15 amino acids. With 6 bases removed from V and 2 bases from J, the gap between germline ends came to 11 bases. CDR1 MNHEY and CDR2 SMNVEV come from the germline V gene (reference sequence).